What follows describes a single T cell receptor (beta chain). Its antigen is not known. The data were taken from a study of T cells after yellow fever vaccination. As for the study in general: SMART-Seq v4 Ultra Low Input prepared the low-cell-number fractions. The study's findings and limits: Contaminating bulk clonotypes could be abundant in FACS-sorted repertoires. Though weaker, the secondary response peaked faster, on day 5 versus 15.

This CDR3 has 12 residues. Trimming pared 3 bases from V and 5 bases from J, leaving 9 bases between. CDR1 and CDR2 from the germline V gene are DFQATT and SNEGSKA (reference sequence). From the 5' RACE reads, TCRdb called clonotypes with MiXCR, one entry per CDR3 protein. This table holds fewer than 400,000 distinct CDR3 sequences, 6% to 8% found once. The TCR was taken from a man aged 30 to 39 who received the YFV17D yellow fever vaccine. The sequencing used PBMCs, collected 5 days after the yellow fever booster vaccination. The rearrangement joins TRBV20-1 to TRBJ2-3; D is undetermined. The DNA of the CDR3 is TGCAGTGCTAGTCCCAGAAGAGATACGCAGTATTTT. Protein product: CSASPRRDTQYF.